A selection of T cell receptor beta chains follows, all from one sample in a study of T cell repertoires in ileal Crohn's disease. Sequencing was performed with immunoSEQ multiplex PCR; in TCRdb, only in-frame clones are kept and a portion is missing. The sample carries 10,000 to 15,000 clones, approximately 78% recorded once. Sequenced: ileal tissue. The receptors were sampled from an adult with Crohn's disease. The conserved cysteine and the conserved F or W are not part of the CDR3 here. The D gene is left open where the match is weak.

v_gene	j_gene	d_gene	CDR3aa
TRBV4-2	TRBJ1-2	.	ASSQRAGSNYGYT
TRBV2	TRBJ1-2	TRBD1	ASRATGVGYGYT
TRBV7-2	TRBJ1-1	.	ASSLWILQGRGTEAF
TRBV10-1	TRBJ1-5	TRBD1	ASSRTGAQPQH
TRBV5-1	TRBJ1-1	.	ASSLEPSTEAF
TRBV7-2	TRBJ1-5	.	ASSLSNSNQPQH
TRBV30	TRBJ2-1	.	AWSGRGSDNEQF
TRBV29-1	TRBJ2-1	TRBD2	SVTGLAASSYNEQF
TRBV5-4	TRBJ1-1	TRBD1	ASSGSGTGDTEAF
TRBV5-6	TRBJ2-4	.	ASSSPGQVAKNIQY
TRBV4-1	TRBJ2-1	.	ASSQVFRGLNEQF
TRBV2	TRBJ1-3	.	ASSPNSGNTIY
TRBV7-2	TRBJ1-2	.	ASSLDNNYGYT
TRBV7-9	TRBJ2-1	.	ASSPSRGGGNEQF
TRBV10-2	TRBJ1-1	.	ASSPNRAGGTEAF
TRBV11-3	TRBJ2-3	TRBD2	ASSSQAGPGTDTQY
TRBV15	TRBJ1-2	TRBD1	ATSRDRDSPLYGYT
TRBV27	TRBJ2-3	.	ASSSGGPDTQY
TRBV19	TRBJ2-7	TRBD1	ASSKDRGYEQY
TRBV5-1	TRBJ2-7	TRBD2	ASSYLRGGISYEQY
TRBV19	TRBJ2-7	.	ASIGQSSYEQY
TRBV7-2	TRBJ2-1	TRBD1	ASSLRTGDRVEQF
TRBV11-1	TRBJ1-1	.	ASSPDRVNTEAF